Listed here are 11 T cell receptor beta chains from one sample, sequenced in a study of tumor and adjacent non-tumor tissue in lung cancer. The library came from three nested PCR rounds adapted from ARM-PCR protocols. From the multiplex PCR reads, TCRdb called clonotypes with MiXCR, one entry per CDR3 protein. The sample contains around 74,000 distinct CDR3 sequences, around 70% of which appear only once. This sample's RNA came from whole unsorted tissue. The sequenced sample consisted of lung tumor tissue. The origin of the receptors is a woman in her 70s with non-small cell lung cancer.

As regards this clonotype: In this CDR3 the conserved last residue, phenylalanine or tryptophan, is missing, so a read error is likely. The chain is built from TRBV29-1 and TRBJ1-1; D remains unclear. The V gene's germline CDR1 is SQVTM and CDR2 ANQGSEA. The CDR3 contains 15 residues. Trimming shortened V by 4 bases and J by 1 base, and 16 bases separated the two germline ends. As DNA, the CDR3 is TGCAGCGTTGCTTCCCCGGGTAAACCGAACACTGAAGCTTTCATT. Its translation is CSVASPGKPNTEAFI.

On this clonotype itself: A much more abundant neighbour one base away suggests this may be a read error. Written as DNA, the CDR3 is TGTGCCAGCAGTGCCCTCGTGAGCGTCCAAAAAGAGACCCAGTACTTC. Its protein product is CASSALVSVQKETQYF. This chain joins TRBV28 and TRBJ2-5; D not certain. V lost 5 bases, J lost 3 bases, and 19 bases lay in between. This CDR3 is 16 amino acids long. The germline V gene encodes CDR1 MDHEN and CDR2 SYDVKM.

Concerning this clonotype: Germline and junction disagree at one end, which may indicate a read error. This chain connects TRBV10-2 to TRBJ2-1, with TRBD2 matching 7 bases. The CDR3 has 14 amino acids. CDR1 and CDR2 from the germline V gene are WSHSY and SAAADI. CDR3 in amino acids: CASREPGLSNEEFF. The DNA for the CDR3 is TGCGCCAGCAGAGAACCGGGACTAAGCAATGAGGAGTTCTTC.

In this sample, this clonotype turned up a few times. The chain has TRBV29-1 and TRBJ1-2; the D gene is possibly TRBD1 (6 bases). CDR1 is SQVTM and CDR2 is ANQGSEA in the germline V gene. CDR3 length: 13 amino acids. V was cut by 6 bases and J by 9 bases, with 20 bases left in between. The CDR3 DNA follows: TGCAGCGTGGGACATCCGGAAGGGGGTAGCTACACCTTC. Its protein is CSVGHPEGGSYTF. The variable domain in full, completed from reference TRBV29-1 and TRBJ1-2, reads SAVISQKPSRDICQRGTSLTIQCQVDSQVTMMFWYRQQPGQSLTLIATANQGSEATYESGFVIDKFPISRPNLTFSTLTVSNMSPEDSSIYLCSVGHPEGGSYTFGSGTRLTVV.

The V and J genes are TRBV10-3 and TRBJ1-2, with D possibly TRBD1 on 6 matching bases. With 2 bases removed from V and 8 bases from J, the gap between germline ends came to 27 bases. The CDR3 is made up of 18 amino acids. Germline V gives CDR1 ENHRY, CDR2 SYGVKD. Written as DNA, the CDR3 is TGTGCCATCAGTGAGACAAGGAAGACAGGACGGTCCGATGAGGGCTACACCTTC. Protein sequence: CAISETRKTGRSDEGYTF.

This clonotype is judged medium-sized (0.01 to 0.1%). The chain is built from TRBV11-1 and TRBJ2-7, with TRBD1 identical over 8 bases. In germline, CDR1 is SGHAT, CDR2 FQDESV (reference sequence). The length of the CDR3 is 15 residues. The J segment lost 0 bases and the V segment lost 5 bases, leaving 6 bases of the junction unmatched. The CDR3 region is CASSRGQGISYEQYF. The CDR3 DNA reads TGTGCCAGCAGCCGCGGACAGGGAATCTCCTACGAGCAGTACTTC.

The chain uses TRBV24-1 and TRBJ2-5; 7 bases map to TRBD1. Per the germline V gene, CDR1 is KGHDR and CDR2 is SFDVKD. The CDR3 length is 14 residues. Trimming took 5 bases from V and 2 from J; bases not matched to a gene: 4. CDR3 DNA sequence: TGTGCCACCAGTGGGACAGGCGGACAAGAGACCCAGTACTTC. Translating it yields CATSGTGGQETQYF.

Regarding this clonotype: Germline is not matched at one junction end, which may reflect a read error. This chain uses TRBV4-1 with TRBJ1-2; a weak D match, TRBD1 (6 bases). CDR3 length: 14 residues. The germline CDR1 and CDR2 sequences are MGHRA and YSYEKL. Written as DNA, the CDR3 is TGCGCCAGGAGCCAAGAACCCCAGGGTGGGGGCTACACTTTC. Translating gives CARSQEPQGGGYTF.

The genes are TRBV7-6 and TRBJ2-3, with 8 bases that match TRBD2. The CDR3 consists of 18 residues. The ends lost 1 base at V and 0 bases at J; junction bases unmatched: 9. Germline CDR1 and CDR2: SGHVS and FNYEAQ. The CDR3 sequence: CASSLGTAGGASTDTQYF. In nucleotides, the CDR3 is TGTGCCAGCAGCTTAGGGACCGCGGGAGGTGCTAGCACAGATACGCAGTATTTT.

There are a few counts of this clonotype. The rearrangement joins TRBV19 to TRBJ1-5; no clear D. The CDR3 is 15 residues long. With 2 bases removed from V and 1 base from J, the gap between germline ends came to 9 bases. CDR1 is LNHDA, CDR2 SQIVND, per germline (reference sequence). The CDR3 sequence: CASSIYLESNQPQHF. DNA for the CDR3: TGTGCCAGTAGTATATACCTAGAGAGCAATCAGCCCCAGCATTTT.

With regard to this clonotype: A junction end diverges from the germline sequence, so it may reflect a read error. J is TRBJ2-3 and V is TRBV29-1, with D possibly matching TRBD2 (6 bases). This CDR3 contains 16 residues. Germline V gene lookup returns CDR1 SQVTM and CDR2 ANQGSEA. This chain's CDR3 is CSVVGDFLRITDTQYF. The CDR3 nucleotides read TGCAGCGTTGTAGGGGACTTCCTTCGAATCACAGACACGCAGTATTTT.